The 24 T cell receptor beta chains presented below share a single source sample, sequenced in a study of T cell responses to AZD1222 COVID-19 vaccine. Profiling relied on immunoSEQ multiplex PCR, and the TCRdb table lists in-frame clones only, not all of them. The table shows about 110,000 clones, with roughly 87% occurring only once. The sample consisted of peripheral blood, taken on day 0 of AZD1222 vaccination. Source of these receptors: an adult in good health.

CDR3 nucleotide sequence: TGTGCCAGTAGTCGGTGGGCAGAAGCTTTCTTT. Translation gives CASSRWAEAFF. The chain joins TRBV19 to TRBJ1-1; D is unclear. V lost 5 bases to trimming and J lost 8 bases, with 9 bases between them. Germline lookup yields CDR1 LNHDA and CDR2 SQIVND (reference sequence). There are 11 residues in the CDR3.

This sequence joins TRBV30 and TRBJ2-3, with unresolved D. V lost 1 base and J 1 base, leaving 3 bases between the germline ends. Germline assignment: CDR1 GTSNPN and CDR2 SVGIG (reference sequence). The CDR3 is 12 residues long. The CDR3 DNA reads TGTGCCTGGAGTGATGGCACAGATACGCAGTATTTT. Translation gives CAWSDGTDTQYF.

V usage is TRBV4-3 and J usage is TRBJ2-3, with TRBD2 identical over 9 bases. V was clipped by 9 bases and J by 3 bases; unmatched bases: 16. Germline assignment: CDR1 LGHNA and CDR2 YSLEER. The CDR3 totals 17 residues. As DNA, the CDR3 is TGCGCCAGGAATAAATCGAGGCGGGAGGGCATTACAGATACGCAGTATTTT. It codes for CARNKSRREGITDTQYF.

The J gene is TRBJ1-2, the V gene TRBV28; 8 positions match TRBD1. This CDR3 has 17 residues. Germline-derived CDR1 and CDR2 are MDHEN and SYDVKM. The trim removed 10 bases at V and 2 bases at J, leaving 18 bases unmatched. The CDR3 DNA reads TGTGCCACTATAAAAGGACAGGGTAGCGGAGTGAACTATGGCTACACCTTC. It yields the protein CATIKGQGSGVNYGYTF.

This chain joins TRBV5-4 and TRBJ2-7; D not resolved. The CDR3 sequence is 14 residues long. V lost 1 base, J lost 2 bases, and 10 bases lay in between. Per germline, CDR1 SGHNT and CDR2 YYREEE (reference sequence). CDR3 bases: TGTGCCAGCAGCTTGTCCGCTGTACCCTACGAGCAGTACTTC. Translating it yields CASSLSAVPYEQYF.

The chain couples TRBV6-2 or TRBV6-3 to TRBJ1-2, with D unclear. V was trimmed by 7 bases and J by 0 bases, leaving 9 bases between them. The CDR3 is made up of 13 amino acids. Germline CDR1 and CDR2: MNHEY and SVGEGT. The CDR3 DNA follows: TGTGCCAGCAACCCCGGAGCTAACTATGGCTACACCTTC. Its translation is CASNPGANYGYTF.

This chain joins TRBV12-3 or TRBV12-4 and TRBJ2-1, with TRBD1 identical over 10 bases. The CDR3 totals 13 residues. The V gene end was trimmed by 1 base and the J gene end by 9 bases; junction bases not matched to a gene: 0. The CDR3 sequence is CASSLGTGGEQFF. CDR3 bases: TGTGCCAGCAGTTTAGGGACAGGGGGTGAGCAGTTCTTC.

This chain links TRBV2 with TRBJ2-1; 7 positions agree with TRBD1. Trimming removed 3 bases from V and 4 bases from J; junction bases left unmatched: 6. The CDR3 sequence is 15 residues long. Germline CDR1 reads SNHLY; CDR2 reads FYNNEI. CDR3 protein: CASSEDRQGYNEQFF. In nucleotides, the CDR3 is TGTGCCAGCAGTGAGGACAGGCAGGGTTACAATGAGCAGTTCTTC.

This rearrangement joins TRBV11-3 to TRBJ2-2; either TRBD1 or TRBD2 may fit D (5 bases each). This CDR3 region has 12 residues. The V end lost 5 bases, the J end lost 9 bases, and 10 bases lay between the germline ends. CDR1 and CDR2 from the germline V gene are SGHNT and YENEEA. CDR3 DNA sequence: TGTGCCAGCAGCACCGGGACCCGGGAGCTGTTTTTT. The encoded protein is CASSTGTRELFF.

The chain uses TRBV10-3 and TRBJ2-1; no reliable D call. The CDR3 has 14 residues. Trimming pared 10 bases from V and 5 bases from J, leaving 18 bases between. Germline CDR1 and CDR2: ENHRY and SYGVKD. Written as DNA, the CDR3 is TGTGCCACCCGGGCCTCCTTTACAGACAATGAGCAGTTCTTC. Protein sequence: CATRASFTDNEQFF.

V is TRBV6-2 or TRBV6-3 and J is TRBJ1-5, with D possibly being TRBD1 (5 bases). The germline V gene encodes CDR1 MNHEY and CDR2 SVGEGT. V lost 2 bases to trimming and J lost 6 bases, with 11 bases between them. The CDR3 sequence is 14 residues long. The CDR3 loop is CASSYAQGTQPQHF. As DNA, the CDR3 is TGTGCCAGCAGTTACGCCCAGGGAACTCAGCCCCAGCATTTT.

The chain employs TRBV12-3 or TRBV12-4 and TRBJ1-5; D is unclear. The CDR3 totals 13 residues. With 2 bases removed from V and 5 bases from J, the gap between germline ends came to 7 bases. The CDR3 DNA is TGTGCCAGCAGTTTACGGCCAGATCAGCCCCAGCATTTT. It yields the protein CASSLRPDQPQHF.

The CDR3 loop is CASSLFRSMNTEAFF. The DNA of the CDR3 is TGTGCCAGCAGCTTGTTTAGATCCATGAACACTGAAGCTTTCTTT. The chain carries TRBV5-5 and TRBJ1-1; D gene ambiguous. This CDR3 is built from 15 residues. V lost 1 base and J lost 0, with 10 bases in between. Germline CDR1 and CDR2: SGHKS and YYEKEE (reference sequence).

The chain combines TRBV15 with TRBJ1-2; possible D gene TRBD1, 5 bases. Trimming cost V 4 bases and J 4 bases, with 10 bases left between them. The CDR3 is made up of 13 amino acids. Germline-derived CDR1 and CDR2 are LNHNV and YYDKDF (reference sequence). This chain's CDR3 is CATSMRQSYGYTF. In DNA, the CDR3 is TGTGCCACCAGCATGCGACAGTCCTATGGCTACACCTTC.

A single count supports this clone. This sequence joins TRBV7-9 and TRBJ2-7; 7 bases align to TRBD2. Germline assignment: CDR1 SEHNR and CDR2 FQNEAQ (reference sequence). This CDR3 is 15 amino acids long. V lost 1 base to trimming and J lost 0 bases; unmatched junction nucleotides: 3. The CDR3 here is CASSLDRGDSYEQYF. The DNA of the CDR3 is TGTGCCAGCAGCTTAGACCGGGGGGACTCCTACGAGCAGTACTTC.

The CDR3 nucleotides are TGTGCCAGCAGTTACCAACAGGGTGTCACTGAAGCTTTCTTT. Translated: CASSYQQGVTEAFF. The V call is TRBV6-5, the J call TRBJ1-1, with D possibly matching TRBD1 (6 bases). Trimming removed 2 bases at V and 4 bases at J, with 11 bases between. CDR3 length: 14 residues. CDR1 is MNHEY, CDR2 SVGAGI, per germline.

The chain combines TRBV6-5 with TRBJ1-1; the match to TRBD1 covers 8 bases. CDR1 and CDR2 (germline): MNHEY, SVGAGI. Trimming cost V 6 bases and J 1 base; bases outside gene matches: 4. This CDR3 has 14 residues. The CDR3 here is CASSGDRTNTEAFF. CDR3 nucleotide sequence: TGTGCCAGCAGCGGGGACAGGACGAACACTGAAGCTTTCTTT.

The J gene is TRBJ2-1, the V gene TRBV7-8, with 9 nucleotides matching TRBD1. In germline, CDR1 is SGHVS, CDR2 FQNEAQ. With 3 bases clipped from V and 8 bases from J, the junction kept 8 bases outside the gene matches. CDR3 length: 15 amino acids. The CDR3 DNA sequence: TGTGCCAGCAGCTTCCGGGACAGGGCCGCCGATGAGCAGTTCTTC. Translating gives CASSFRDRAADEQFF.

The V call is TRBV5-5, the J call TRBJ2-7; no firm D call. The CDR3 contains 15 residues. Germline V gene sequence: CDR1 SGHKS, CDR2 YYEKEE (reference sequence). The V end was cut by 2 bases, the J end by 4 bases, with 16 bases between. In nucleotides, the CDR3 is TGTGCCAGCAGCTTAGGCCTCCGTGAGATTTACGAGCAGTACTTC. Its protein product is CASSLGLREIYEQYF.

V usage is TRBV5-6 and J usage is TRBJ1-2, with D possibly matching TRBD1 (5 bases). Germline V gene sequence: CDR1 SGHDT, CDR2 YYEEEE. Trimming stripped 1 base from V and 0 bases from J, with 10 bases between. This CDR3 is built from 15 residues. The CDR3 loop is CASSLSQASNYGYTF. DNA for the CDR3: TGTGCCAGCAGCTTGTCACAGGCGTCTAACTATGGCTACACCTTC.

This sequence joins TRBV9 and TRBJ2-7; TRBD2 matches at 7 bases. The CDR3 contains 12 residues. The J segment lost 3 bases and the V segment lost 4 bases, leaving 1 base of the junction unmatched. The germline V gene encodes CDR1 SGDLS and CDR2 YYNGEE. The CDR3 DNA follows: TGTGCCAGCAGCCCTAGCGGCTACGAGCAGTACTTC. Its translation: CASSPSGYEQYF.

CDR3 residues: CASSYTTGSQPQHF. The DNA of the CDR3 is TGTGCCAGCAGTTACACGACAGGGTCCCAGCCCCAGCATTTT. V and J are TRBV6-2 or TRBV6-3 and TRBJ1-5; 7 bases agree with TRBD1. This CDR3 spans 14 amino acids. V gave up 2 bases and J gave up 7 bases; unmatched junction bases: 5. Germline V lookup: CDR1 MNHEY, CDR2 SVGEGT.

The chain links TRBV5-8 to TRBJ2-2; no definite D call. The germline CDR1 and CDR2 sequences are SGHTS and YDEGEE. V shed 3 bases and J shed 6 bases, with 6 bases lying between them. The CDR3 sequence is 12 residues long. This CDR3 is CASSYRAGELFF. CDR3 DNA sequence: TGTGCCAGCAGCTACCGCGCCGGGGAGCTGTTTTTT.

V is TRBV14 and J is TRBJ2-3; D uncertain. Per germline, CDR1 SGHDN and CDR2 FVKESK. This CDR3 has 17 residues. The V gene lost 0 bases and the J gene lost 1 base, with 14 bases spanning the gap. CDR3 amino acids: CASSQEWAGMGTDTQYF. The CDR3 region has the DNA TGTGCCAGCAGCCAAGAGTGGGCAGGAATGGGCACAGATACGCAGTATTTT.